This T cell receptor beta chain was recorded in a study of T cells after yellow fever vaccination. Whole-study findings and limits: Most primary-vaccination clones recurred post-booster (around 97% CD4, roughly 91% CD8). There was a small share of clonotypes that showed up in both the CD4 and CD8 compartments.

V was clipped by 6 bases and J by 7 bases, with 21 bases between them. This CDR3 is 15 amino acids long. Per germline, CDR1 SGHAT and CDR2 FQNNGV. Researchers made TCR cDNA using 5'RACE template switching, and this step added a universal primer site and UMIs. TCRdb re-called the 5' RACE reads with MiXCR, one entry per CDR3 protein. The table has approximately 160,000 distinct CDR3 sequences, over 7% seen once. A note on this clonotype: Its antigen is still unknown.

This specimen consisted of CD8+ T cells sorted from PBMCs, obtained 45 days after the yellow fever booster vaccination. This TCR derives from a man younger than 35 who received the YFV17D yellow fever vaccine. The gene calls are TRBV11-2 and TRBJ1-2; possibly TRBD1 for D (5 bases). The CDR3 DNA is TGTGCCAGCAGGGGTAGGAGCAGGGAAGTCGGTGGCTACACCTTC. It yields the protein CASRGRSREVGGYTF.